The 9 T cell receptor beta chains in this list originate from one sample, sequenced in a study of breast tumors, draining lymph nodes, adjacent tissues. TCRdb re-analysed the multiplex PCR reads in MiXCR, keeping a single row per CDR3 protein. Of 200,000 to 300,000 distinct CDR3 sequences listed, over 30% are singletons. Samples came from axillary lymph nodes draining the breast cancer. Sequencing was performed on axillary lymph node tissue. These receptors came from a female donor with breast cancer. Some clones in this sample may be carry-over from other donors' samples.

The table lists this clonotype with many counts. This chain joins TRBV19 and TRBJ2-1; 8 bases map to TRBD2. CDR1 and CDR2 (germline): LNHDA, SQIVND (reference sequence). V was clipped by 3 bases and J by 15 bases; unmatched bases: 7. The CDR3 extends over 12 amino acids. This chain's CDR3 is CASSIGSGVPFF. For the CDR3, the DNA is TGTGCCAGTAGTATCGGTAGCGGGGTGCCGTTCTTC.

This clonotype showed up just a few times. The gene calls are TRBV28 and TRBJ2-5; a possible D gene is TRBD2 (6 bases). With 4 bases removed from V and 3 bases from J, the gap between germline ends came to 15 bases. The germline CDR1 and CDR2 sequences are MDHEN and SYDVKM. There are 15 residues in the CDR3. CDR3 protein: CASSSPGLSEETQYF. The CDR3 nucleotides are TGTGCCAGCAGTTCACCAGGACTAAGCGAAGAGACCCAGTACTTC.

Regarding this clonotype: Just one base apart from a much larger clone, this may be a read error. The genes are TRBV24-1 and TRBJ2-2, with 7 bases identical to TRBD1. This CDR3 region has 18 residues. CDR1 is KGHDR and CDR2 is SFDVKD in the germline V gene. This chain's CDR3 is CATSDFKSGQEMTGELSF. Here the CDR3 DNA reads TGTGCCACCAGTGATTTCAAGAGTGGACAGGAAATGACCGGGGAGCTGTCTTTT.

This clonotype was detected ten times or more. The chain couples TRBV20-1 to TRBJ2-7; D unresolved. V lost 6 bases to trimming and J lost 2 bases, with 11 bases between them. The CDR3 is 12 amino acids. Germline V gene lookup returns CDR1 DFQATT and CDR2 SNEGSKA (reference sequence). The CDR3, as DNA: TGCAGTGCCGTGTACCGAGCCTACGAGCAGTACTTC. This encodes CSAVYRAYEQYF.

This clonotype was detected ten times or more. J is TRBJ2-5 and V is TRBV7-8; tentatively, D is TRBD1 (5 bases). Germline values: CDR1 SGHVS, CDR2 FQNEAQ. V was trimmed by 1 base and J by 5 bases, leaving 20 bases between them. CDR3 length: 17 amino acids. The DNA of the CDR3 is TGTGCCAGCAGCTTAGGTCAGGGTCAGGGTGGTCGGGAGACCCAGTACTTC. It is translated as CASSLGQGQGGRETQYF.

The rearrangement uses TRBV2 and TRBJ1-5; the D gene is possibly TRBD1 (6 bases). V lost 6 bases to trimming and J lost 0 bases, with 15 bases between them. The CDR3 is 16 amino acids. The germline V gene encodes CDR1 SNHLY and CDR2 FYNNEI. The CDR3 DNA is TGTGCCAGCAGAGGGGGGGGCTTATATAGCAATCAGCCCCAGCATTTT. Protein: CASRGGGLYSNQPQHF.

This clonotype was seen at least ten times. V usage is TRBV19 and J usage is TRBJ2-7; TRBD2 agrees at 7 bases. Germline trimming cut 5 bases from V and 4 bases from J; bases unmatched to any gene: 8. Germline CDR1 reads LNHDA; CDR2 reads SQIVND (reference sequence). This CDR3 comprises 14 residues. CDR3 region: CASSPGLVGYEQYF. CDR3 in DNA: TGTGCCAGTAGTCCCGGACTAGTAGGGTACGAGCAGTACTTC.

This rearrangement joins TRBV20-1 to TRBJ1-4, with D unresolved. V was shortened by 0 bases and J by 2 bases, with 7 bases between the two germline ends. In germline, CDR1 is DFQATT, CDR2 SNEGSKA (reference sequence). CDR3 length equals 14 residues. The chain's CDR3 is CSARESKTNEKLFF. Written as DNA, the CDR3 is TGCAGTGCTAGAGAGTCTAAGACTAATGAAAAACTGTTTTTT.

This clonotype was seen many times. The CDR3, as DNA: TGTGCCAGCAGTGCTAGCGGGACCGGGGAGCTGTTTTTT. It translates to CASSASGTGELFF. The chain employs TRBV6-4 and TRBJ2-2; TRBD2 aligns across 8 bases. Germline values: CDR1 MRHNA, CDR2 SNTAGT. This CDR3 is built from 13 residues. J gave up 5 bases and V 4 bases, and 0 bases lay outside the gene matches.